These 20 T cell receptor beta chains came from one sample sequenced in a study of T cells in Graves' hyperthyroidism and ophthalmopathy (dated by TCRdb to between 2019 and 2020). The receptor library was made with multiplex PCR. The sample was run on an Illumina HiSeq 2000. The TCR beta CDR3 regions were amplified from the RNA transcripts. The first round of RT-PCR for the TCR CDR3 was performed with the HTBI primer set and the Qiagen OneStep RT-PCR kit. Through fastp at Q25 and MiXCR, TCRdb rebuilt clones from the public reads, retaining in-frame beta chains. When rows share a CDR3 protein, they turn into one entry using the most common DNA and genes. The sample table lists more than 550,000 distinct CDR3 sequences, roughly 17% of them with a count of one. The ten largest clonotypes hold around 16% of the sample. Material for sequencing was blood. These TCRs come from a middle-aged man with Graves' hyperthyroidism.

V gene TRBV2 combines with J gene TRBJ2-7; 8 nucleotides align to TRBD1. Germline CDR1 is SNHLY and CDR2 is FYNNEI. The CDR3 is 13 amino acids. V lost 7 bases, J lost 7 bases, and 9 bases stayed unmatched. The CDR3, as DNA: TGTGCCAGCACCTCGGACAGGGCAAAAGAGCAGTACTTC. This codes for CASTSDRAKEQYF.

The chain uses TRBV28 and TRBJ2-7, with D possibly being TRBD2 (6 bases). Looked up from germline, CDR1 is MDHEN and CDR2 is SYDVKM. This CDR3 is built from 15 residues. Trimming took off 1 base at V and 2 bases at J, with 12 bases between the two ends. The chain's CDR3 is CASSLFGRGTYEQYF. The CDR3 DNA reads TGTGCCAGCAGTTTATTCGGGCGGGGAACCTACGAGCAGTACTTC. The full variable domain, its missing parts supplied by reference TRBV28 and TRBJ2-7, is DVKVTQSSRYLVKRTGEKVFLECVQDMDHENMFWYRQDPGLGLRLIYFSYDVKMKEKGDIPEGYSVSREKKERFSLILESASTNQTSMYLCASSLFGRGTYEQYFGPGTRLTVT.

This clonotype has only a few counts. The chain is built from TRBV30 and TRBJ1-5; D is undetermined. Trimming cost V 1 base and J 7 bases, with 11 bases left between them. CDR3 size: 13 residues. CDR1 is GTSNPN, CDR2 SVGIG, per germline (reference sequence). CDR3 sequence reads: CAWSGSRGQPQHF. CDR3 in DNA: TGTGCCTGGAGTGGGTCGAGAGGACAGCCCCAGCATTTT.

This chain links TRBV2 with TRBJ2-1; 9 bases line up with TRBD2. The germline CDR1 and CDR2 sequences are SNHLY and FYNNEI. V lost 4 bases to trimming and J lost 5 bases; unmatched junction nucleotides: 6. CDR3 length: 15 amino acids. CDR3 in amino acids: CASSGSGRSDNEQFF. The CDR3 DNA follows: TGTGCCAGCAGTGGGAGCGGGAGGTCCGACAATGAGCAGTTCTTC.

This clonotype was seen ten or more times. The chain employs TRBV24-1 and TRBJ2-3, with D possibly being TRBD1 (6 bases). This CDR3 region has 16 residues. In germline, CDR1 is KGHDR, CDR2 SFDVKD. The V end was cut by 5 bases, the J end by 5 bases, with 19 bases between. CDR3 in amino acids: CATSVRAGAVGDTQYF. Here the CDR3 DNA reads TGTGCCACCAGTGTGAGAGCAGGGGCAGTGGGAGATACGCAGTATTTT.

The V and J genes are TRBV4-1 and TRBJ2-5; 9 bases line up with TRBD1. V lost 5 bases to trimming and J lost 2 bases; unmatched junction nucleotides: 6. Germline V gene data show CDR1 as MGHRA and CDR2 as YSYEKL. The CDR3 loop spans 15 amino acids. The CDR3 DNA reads TGCGCCAGCAGCAGGGGACAGGGCCTACAAGAGACCCAGTACTTC. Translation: CASSRGQGLQETQYF.

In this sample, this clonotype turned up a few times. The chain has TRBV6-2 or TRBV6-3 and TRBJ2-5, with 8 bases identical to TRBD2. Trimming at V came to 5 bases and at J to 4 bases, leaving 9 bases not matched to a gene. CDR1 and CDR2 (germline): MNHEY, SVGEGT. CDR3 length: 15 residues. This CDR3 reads CASSQNSLAGETQYF. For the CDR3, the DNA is TGTGCCAGCAGTCAAAATTCGCTAGCGGGAGAGACCCAGTACTTC.

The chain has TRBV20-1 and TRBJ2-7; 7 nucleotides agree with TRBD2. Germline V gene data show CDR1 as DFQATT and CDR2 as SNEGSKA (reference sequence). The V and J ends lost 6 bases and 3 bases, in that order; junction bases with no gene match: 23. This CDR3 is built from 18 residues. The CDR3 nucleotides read TGCAGTGCCGACACGGGAGGTGTTTTTGGGAAGCAATTCTACGAGCAGTACTTC. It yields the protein CSADTGGVFGKQFYEQYF.

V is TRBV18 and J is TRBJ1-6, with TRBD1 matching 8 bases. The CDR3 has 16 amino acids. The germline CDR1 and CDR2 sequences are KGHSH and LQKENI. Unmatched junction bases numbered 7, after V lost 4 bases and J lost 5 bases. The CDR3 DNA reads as TGTGCCAGCTCACGAAGCCACAGGGGGAATAATTCACCCCTCCACTTT. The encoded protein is CASSRSHRGNNSPLHF.

The CDR3, as DNA: TGTGCCAGCAGTTTATCTCGAAGCATTCAGTACTTC. Its translation: CASSLSRSIQYF. The chain joins TRBV28 to TRBJ2-4; D not resolved. This CDR3 is 12 amino acids long. The germline gives CDR1 MDHEN, CDR2 SYDVKM. Trimming took off 1 base at V and 9 bases at J, with 7 bases between the two ends. Full variable domain (missing parts from reference TRBV28 and TRBJ2-4): DVKVTQSSRYLVKRTGEKVFLECVQDMDHENMFWYRQDPGLGLRLIYFSYDVKMKEKGDIPEGYSVSREKKERFSLILESASTNQTSMYLCASSLSRSIQYFGAGTRLSVL.

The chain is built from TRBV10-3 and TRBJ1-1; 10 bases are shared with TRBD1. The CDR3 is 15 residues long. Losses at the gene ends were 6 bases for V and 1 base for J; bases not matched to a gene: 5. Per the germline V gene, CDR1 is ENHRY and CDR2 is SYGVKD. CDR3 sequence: CAISPDRGSNTEAFF. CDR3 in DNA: TGTGCCATCAGCCCGGACAGGGGGTCGAACACTGAAGCTTTCTTT.

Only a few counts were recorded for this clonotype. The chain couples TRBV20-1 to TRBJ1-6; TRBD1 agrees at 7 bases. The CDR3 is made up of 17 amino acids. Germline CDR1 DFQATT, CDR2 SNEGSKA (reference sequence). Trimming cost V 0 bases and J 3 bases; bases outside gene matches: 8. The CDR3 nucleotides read TGCAGTGCTAGAGATCAGGGGAGGGGGCACTATAATTCACCCCTCCACTTT. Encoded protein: CSARDQGRGHYNSPLHF.

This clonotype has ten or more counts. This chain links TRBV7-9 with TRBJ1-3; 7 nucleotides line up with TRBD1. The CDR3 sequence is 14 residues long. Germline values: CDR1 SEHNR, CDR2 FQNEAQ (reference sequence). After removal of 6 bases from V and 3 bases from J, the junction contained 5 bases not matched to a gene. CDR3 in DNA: TGTGCCAGCAGTTTACAGGGGAGTGGAAACACCATATATTTT. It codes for CASSLQGSGNTIYF.

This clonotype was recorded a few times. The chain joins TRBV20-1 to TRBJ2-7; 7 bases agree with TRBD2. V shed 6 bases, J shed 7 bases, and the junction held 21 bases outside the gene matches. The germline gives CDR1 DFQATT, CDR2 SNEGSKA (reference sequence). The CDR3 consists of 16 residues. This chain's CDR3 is CSALSLWGGDLGEQYF. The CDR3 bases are TGCAGTGCCCTCTCCTTGTGGGGGGGGGATTTGGGGGAGCAGTACTTC.

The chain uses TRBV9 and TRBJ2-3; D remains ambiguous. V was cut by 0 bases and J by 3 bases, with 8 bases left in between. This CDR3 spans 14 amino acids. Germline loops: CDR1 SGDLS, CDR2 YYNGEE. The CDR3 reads CASSVGAVTDTQYF. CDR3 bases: TGTGCCAGCAGCGTAGGGGCGGTGACAGATACGCAGTATTTT.

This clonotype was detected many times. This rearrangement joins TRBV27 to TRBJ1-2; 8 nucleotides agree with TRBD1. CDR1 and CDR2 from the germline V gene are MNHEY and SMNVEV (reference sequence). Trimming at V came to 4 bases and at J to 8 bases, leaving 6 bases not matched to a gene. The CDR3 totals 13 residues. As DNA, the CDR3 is TGTGCCAGCAGTTCGACAGGGGCGGAGGGCTACACCTTC. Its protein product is CASSSTGAEGYTF.

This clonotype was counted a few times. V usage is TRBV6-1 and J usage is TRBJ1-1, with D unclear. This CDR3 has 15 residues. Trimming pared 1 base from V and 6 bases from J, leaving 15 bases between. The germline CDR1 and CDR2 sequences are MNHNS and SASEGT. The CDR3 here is CASSEGLQHSPEAFF. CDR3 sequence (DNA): TGTGCCAGCAGTGAAGGGTTACAGCATTCACCTGAAGCTTTCTTT.

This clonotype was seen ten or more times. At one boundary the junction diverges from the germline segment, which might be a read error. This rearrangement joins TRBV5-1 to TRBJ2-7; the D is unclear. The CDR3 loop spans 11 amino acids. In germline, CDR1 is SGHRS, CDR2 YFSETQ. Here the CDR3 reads CASSLAYEQYF. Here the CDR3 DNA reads TGTGCCAGCAGCTTAGCCTACGAGCAGTACTTC.

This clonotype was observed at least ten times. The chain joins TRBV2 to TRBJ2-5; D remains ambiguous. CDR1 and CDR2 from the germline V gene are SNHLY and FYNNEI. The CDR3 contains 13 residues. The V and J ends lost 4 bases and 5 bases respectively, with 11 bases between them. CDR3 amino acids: CASSVGLSETQYF. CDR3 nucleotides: TGTGCCAGCAGTGTTGGCCTATCGGAGACCCAGTACTTC.

DNA for the CDR3: TGCAGTGCTATCCTAACGGGACAGTCCTACAATGAGCAGTTCTTC. Translated, it gives CSAILTGQSYNEQFF. This chain links TRBV20-1 with TRBJ2-1; 7 nucleotides agree with TRBD1. The CDR3 totals 15 residues. Germline V gene lookup returns CDR1 DFQATT and CDR2 SNEGSKA (reference sequence). J was trimmed by 1 base and V by 4 bases; bases with no gene match: 7.